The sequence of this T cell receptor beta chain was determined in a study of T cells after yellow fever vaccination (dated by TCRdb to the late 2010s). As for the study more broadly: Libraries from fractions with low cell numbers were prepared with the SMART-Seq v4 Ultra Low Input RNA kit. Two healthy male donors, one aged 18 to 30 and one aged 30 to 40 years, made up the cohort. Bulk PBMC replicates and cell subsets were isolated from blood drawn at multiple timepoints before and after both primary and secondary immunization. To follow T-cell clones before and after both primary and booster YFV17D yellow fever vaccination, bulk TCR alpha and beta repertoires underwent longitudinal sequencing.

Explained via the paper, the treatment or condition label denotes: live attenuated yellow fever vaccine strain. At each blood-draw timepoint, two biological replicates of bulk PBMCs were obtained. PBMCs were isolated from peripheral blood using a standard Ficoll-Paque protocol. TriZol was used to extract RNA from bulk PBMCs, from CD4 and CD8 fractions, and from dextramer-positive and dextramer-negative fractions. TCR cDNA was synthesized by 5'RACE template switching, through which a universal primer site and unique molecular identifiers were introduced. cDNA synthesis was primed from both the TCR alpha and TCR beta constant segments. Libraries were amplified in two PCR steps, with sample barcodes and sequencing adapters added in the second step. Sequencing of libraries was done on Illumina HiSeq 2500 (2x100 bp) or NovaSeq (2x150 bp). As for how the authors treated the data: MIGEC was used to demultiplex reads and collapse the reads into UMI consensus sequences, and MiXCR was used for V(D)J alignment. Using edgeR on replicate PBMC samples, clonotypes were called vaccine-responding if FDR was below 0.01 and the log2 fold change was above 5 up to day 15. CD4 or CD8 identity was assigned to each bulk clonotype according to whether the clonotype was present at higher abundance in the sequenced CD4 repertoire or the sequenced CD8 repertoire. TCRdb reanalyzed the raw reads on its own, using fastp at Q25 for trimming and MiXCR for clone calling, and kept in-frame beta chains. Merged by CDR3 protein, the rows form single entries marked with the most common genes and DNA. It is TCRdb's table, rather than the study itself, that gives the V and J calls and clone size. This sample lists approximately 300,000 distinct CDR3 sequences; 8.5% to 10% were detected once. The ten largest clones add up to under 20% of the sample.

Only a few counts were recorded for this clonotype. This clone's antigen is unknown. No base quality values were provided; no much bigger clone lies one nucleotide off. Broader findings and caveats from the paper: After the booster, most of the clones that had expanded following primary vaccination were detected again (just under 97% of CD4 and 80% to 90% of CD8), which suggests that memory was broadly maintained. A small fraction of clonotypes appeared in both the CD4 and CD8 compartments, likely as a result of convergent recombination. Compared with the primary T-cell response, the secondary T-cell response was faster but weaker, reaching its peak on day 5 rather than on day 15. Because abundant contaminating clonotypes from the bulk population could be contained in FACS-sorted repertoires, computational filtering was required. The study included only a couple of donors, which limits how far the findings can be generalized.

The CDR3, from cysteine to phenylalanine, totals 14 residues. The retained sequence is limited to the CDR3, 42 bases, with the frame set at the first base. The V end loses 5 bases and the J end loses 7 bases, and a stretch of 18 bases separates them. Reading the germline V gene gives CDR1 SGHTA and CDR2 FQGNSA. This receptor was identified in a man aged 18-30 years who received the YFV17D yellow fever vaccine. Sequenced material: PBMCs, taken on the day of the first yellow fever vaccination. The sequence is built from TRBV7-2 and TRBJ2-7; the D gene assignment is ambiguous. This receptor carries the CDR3 CASSPVTVSLEQYF. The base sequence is TGTGCCAGCAGCCCCGTAACGGTTTCCCTGGAGCAGTACTTC.